This T cell receptor beta chain was identified in a study of blood T cell repertoires in COVID-19. Study-level background: Samples taken during acute and convalescent COVID-19 were collected in the United States, Italy and Spain. The analysed material was cDNA or gDNA that came from T cells, B-cell-depleted T cells, or PBMCs.

Original processing notes: From reference gene primer amplification, estimates of nucleated cell counts were derived. The repertoire was sequenced with immunoSEQ multiplex PCR; TCRdb's copy has only in-frame clones and lacks some. V and J calls and clone size are those listed in that table; D and trimming were worked out from the DNA. The sample gives about 130,000 clones, around 80% of which show up once; more than 35% is in the top ten. The V and J ends lost 0 bases and 2 bases respectively, with 5 bases between them. In germline, CDR1 is SGHAT, CDR2 FQNNGV. This CDR3 is 13 amino acids long. This TCR was recovered from a man aged 40-49 years with active or convalescent COVID-19. This chain uses TRBV11-2 with TRBJ2-7; D is unclear. The sample taken for sequencing was peripheral blood. Written as DNA, the CDR3 is TGTGCCAGCAGCTTAGATCGAGCCTACGAGCAGTACTTC. It codes for CASSLDRAYEQYF.